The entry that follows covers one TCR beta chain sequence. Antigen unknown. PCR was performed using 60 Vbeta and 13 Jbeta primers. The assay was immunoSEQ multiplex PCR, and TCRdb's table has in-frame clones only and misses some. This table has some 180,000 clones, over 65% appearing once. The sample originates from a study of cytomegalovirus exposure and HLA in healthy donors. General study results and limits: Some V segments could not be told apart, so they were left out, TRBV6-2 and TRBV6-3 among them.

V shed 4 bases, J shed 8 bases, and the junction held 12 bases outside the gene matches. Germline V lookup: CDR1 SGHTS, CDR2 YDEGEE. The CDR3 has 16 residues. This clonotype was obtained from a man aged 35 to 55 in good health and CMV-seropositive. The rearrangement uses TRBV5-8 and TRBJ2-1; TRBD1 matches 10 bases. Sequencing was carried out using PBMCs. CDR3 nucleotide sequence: TGTGCCAGCAGCGCAGGACAGGGGGGGGCTCTCCATGAGCAGTTCTTC. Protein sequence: CASSAGQGGALHEQFF.